This T cell receptor (beta chain) was found in a study of cytomegalovirus exposure and HLA in healthy donors. Concerning this clone itself: Its antigen is not known.

Study-wide points: Specificity of a few CMV-associated chains for CMV antigens was verified in vitro. The authors listed around 150 TCR beta chains as cytomegalovirus-associated.

The PCR ran on 60 Vbeta and 13 Jbeta primers. The table came from immunoSEQ multiplex PCR; TCRdb's copy has only in-frame clones and leaves some out. Of 85,000 to 110,000 clones listed, around three quarters are singletons. Germline V gene lookup returns CDR1 MNHEY and CDR2 SMNVEV (reference sequence). The length of the CDR3 is 16 residues. After removal of 5 bases from V and 7 bases from J, the junction contained 14 bases not matched to a gene. Sequences were obtained from PBMCs. The source of this sequence is a woman between 18 and 29 years old in good health and CMV-seropositive. The V gene is TRBV27, the J gene TRBJ1-5, with 7 bases fitting TRBD1. The CDR3 region is CASSGGTGAGHQPQHF. CDR3 DNA: TGTGCCAGCAGTGGGGGTACAGGGGCGGGTCACCAGCCCCAGCATTTT.